The rows below give T cell receptor beta chains drawn from one sample of a study of early T cells in non-severe SARS-CoV-2 infection. TCRdb passed the 5' RACE reads through MiXCR, listing each CDR3 protein once. The sample contains about 68,000 distinct CDR3 sequences, 11% of which appear only once. The sample taken for sequencing was whole blood. These receptors were taken from an adult who was a healthcare worker with PCR-confirmed SARS-CoV-2 infection or an uninfected control (not recorded which). Each CDR3 is given with its conserved first and last residue. The D gene is left open where the match is weak. A row's size may be missing; if present it is once, few, many or a size class.

d_call clone_size j_call v_call cdr3_nt cdr3_aa
TRBD1 few TRBJ2-1 TRBV24-1 TGTGCCACCAGTGACGGACAGGTGTCCAATGAGCAGTTCTTC CATSDGQVSNEQFF
. many TRBJ2-1 TRBV21-1 TGTGCCAGCAGCAAAGGTCGGGACAGTACGAAAAATGAGCAGTTCTTC CASSKGRDSTKNEQFF
. few TRBJ1-3 TRBV2 TGTGCCAGCAGTGTAGGTGGGGGGCGAAGCGGAAACACCATATATTTT CASSVGGGRSGNTIYF
TRBD1 . TRBJ1-3 TRBV10-3 TGTGCCATCAGTGAAGGGACAGCGAACACCATATATTTT CAISEGTANTIYF
TRBD1 . TRBJ2-2 TRBV27 TGTGCCAGCAACCCCCTCGGGCCGACAGGGCGACACACCGGGGAGCTGTTTTTT CASNPLGPTGRHTGELFF
. many TRBJ2-1 TRBV27 TGTGCCAGCAGGACAGCAATCTACAATGAGCAGTTCTTC CASRTAIYNEQFF
. few TRBJ1-5 TRBV5-4 TGTGCCAGCAGCTTGGGCAGGCTTAATCAGCCCCAGCATTTT CASSLGRLNQPQHF
. . TRBJ1-1 TRBV6-5 TGTGCCAGCAGTTACAATCGAAACACTGAAGCTTTCTTT CASSYNRNTEAFF
. . TRBJ2-1 TRBV20-1 TGCAGTGCCCTGCCGGAGCAGTTCTTC CSALPEQFF
TRBD1 many TRBJ1-2 TRBV4-3 TGCGCCAGCAGCCAAGATTACAATGGCAGGGGGTATGGCTACACCTTC CASSQDYNGRGYGYTF
TRBD1 . TRBJ1-6 TRBV12-3/TRBV12-4 TGTGCCAGCAGTTTAAGGGACAGGAATTCACCCCTCCACTTT CASSLRDRNSPLHF
. . TRBJ2-1 TRBV4-1 TGCGCCAGCAGCCAAGAGCCTCTAGCTTCCAATGAGCAGTTCTTC CASSQEPLASNEQFF
. . TRBJ1-1 TRBV5-1 TGCGCCAGCAGCCCCGGACGGGGGGCGAACACTGAAGCTTTCTTT CASSPGRGANTEAFF
. few TRBJ1-5 TRBV7-9 TGTGCCAGCAGCCCCGGGGGGTCGAGCAATCAGCCCCAGCATTTT CASSPGGSSNQPQHF
. . TRBJ2-2 TRBV11-3 TGTGCCAGCAGCTTACGCACCGGGGAGCTGTTTTTT CASSLRTGELFF
. few TRBJ2-7 TRBV6-5 TGTGCCAGCAGTCCAGCGGGTGGGGCCTACGAGCAGTACTTC CASSPAGGAYEQYF
. few TRBJ2-7 TRBV10-3 TGTGCCATCAGTCGGACTGCGGACCAGTACGAGCAGTACTTC CAISRTADQYEQYF
. few TRBJ1-3 TRBV7-6 TGTGCCAGCACGGAGGGGTCTGGAAACACCATATATTTT CASTEGSGNTIYF
. . TRBJ1-2 TRBV28 TGTGCCATCACTGACAGGCCCGAGGGCTATGGCTACACCTTC CAITDRPEGYGYTF
. medium-sized TRBJ2-7 TRBV4-3 TGCGCCAGCAGCCAAGATTGGGGATTCCCCGTCTACGAGCAGTACTTC CASSQDWGFPVYEQYF
. . TRBJ2-4 TRBV7-6 TGTGCCAGCCCAGTGTTAGTAGCCAAAAACATTCAGTACTTC CASPVLVAKNIQYF
. once TRBJ1-2 TRBV2 TGTGTGACCCGGGGGGGCGCGTTTGGCTACACCTTC CVTRGGAFGYTF
TRBD1 few TRBJ2-6 TRBV5-1 TGCGCCAGCAGCTTGGGACAGGGGAACGGGGCCAACGTCCTGACTTTC CASSLGQGNGANVLTF
. many TRBJ2-1 TRBV10-1 TGCGCCAGCAGTACGGGTCCCGCTGAGCAGTTCTTC CASSTGPAEQFF
. few TRBJ1-1 TRBV6-2/TRBV6-3 TGTGCCAGCAGTTGGCGGACTGAAGCTTTCTTT CASSWRTEAFF
. many TRBJ1-2 TRBV5-1 TGCGCCAGCAGTAGTGGCACAGCTATCTATGGCTACACCTTC CASSSGTAIYGYTF
. few TRBJ1-2 TRBV7-6 TGTGCCAGCAGCTTAGACGTCTGGTCAGGCGGCTACACCTTC CASSLDVWSGGYTF
. many TRBJ2-3 TRBV11-2 TGTGCCAGCAGCTTAGACAGGGTGACAGATACGCAGTATTTT CASSLDRVTDTQYF
. few TRBJ2-3 TRBV19 TGTGCCAGTAGTATCGGACTACCTAGCACAGATACGCAGTATTTT CASSIGLPSTDTQYF
. few TRBJ1-3 TRBV5-1 TGCGCCAGCAGGGTAAGGCCTGACCCGGGAAACACCATATATTTT CASRVRPDPGNTIYF
. . TRBJ2-3 TRBV14 TGTGCCAGCAGCCAAGAAATAAATCTAAATACGCAGTATTTT CASSQEINLNTQYF
. many TRBJ2-1 TRBV7-8 TGTGCCAGCAGCTTAGTCTGGGAGCAGTTCTTC CASSLVWEQFF
. . TRBJ2-1 TRBV2 TGTGCCAGTACCGGGACGACCAACAATGAGCAGTTCTTC CASTGTTNNEQFF
TRBD1 . TRBJ2-1 TRBV7-9 TGTGTCAGCAGCTCACCGGGACAGGGGATCCGTGAGCAGTTCTTC CVSSSPGQGIREQFF
. many TRBJ2-5 TRBV19 TGTGCCAGTTCTGTAGGGGCAGGGGAACAAGAGACCCAGTACTTC CASSVGAGEQETQYF
TRBD2 many TRBJ2-2 TRBV11-2 TGTGCCTCGAAAGCGGGAGACGTCACCGGGGAGCTGTTTTTT CASKAGDVTGELFF
. . TRBJ1-3 TRBV7-2 TGTGCCAGCAGCTCCGGCAGCGGGGCCGACTCTGGAAACACCATATATTTT CASSSGSGADSGNTIYF
. few TRBJ2-2 TRBV3-1 TGTGCCAGCAGCGGACGGGACTTTGGAACCGGGGAGCTGTTTTTT CASSGRDFGTGELFF
. . TRBJ2-2 TRBV7-8 TGTGCCAGCAGCTTAGCGCGGGGGCGCTCGAACACCGGGGAGCTGTTTTTT CASSLARGRSNTGELFF
. . TRBJ1-4 TRBV5-1 TGCGCCAGCAGGGAGAGGGGTACTAATGAAAAACTGTTTTTT CASRERGTNEKLFF
. few TRBJ2-1 TRBV11-2 TGTGCCAGCAGCTTAGCTTGTTGCCACTCCAATGAGGTCAATGAGCAGTTCTTC CASSLACCHSNEVNEQFF
TRBD2 . TRBJ2-1 TRBV2 TGTGCCAGCAGTGAAGCGGGAACTAGCGCCGCCGGCAATGAGCAGTTCTTC CASSEAGTSAAGNEQFF
. many TRBJ1-6 TRBV11-2 TGTGCCAGCAGCCCCCGAAGTGGGAAACATAATTCACCCCTCCACTTT CASSPRSGKHNSPLHF
. . TRBJ1-1 TRBV6-5 TGTGCCAGCAGTTACAGGGAAACCACTGAAGCTTTCTTT CASSYRETTEAFF
TRBD1 few TRBJ2-5 TRBV29-1 TGCAGCGTTGGTGGACAGGTTCGACCGGAGACCCAGTACTTC CSVGGQVRPETQYF
. . TRBJ2-5 TRBV7-2 TGTGCCAGCAGTGGGGCCAATGCCCTGGAGACCCAGTACTTC CASSGANALETQYF
. . TRBJ2-1 TRBV4-1 TGCGCCAGCAGCCAAGTTCGGCTACGTTCGAGTAGTGAGCAGTTCTTC CASSQVRLRSSSEQFF
. . TRBJ2-1 TRBV7-2 TGTGCCAGCAGCCCACTACCGGGACTCAATGAGCAGTTCTTC CASSPLPGLNEQFF
TRBD1 many TRBJ1-4 TRBV6-5 TGTGCCAGCGCCTTGACAGGGCGAGGGAGTGAAAAACTGTTTTTT CASALTGRGSEKLFF
. . TRBJ1-5 TRBV6-2/TRBV6-3 TGTGCCAGCAGTTCCCGGGTAGGGCGACTCCAGCATTTT CASSSRVGRLQHF
. . TRBJ2-1 TRBV12-5 TGTGCTTGTGGTTTGGAGTTTGAGCAGTTCTTC CACGLEFEQFF
. few TRBJ2-3 TRBV4-3 TGCGCCAGCAGAGGGACGGCGAGCACAGATACGCAGTATTTT CASRGTASTDTQYF
. few TRBJ2-7 TRBV6-1 TGTGCCAGCGATAGGCCCCTATACGAGCAGTACTTC CASDRPLYEQYF
TRBD2 many TRBJ2-1 TRBV18 TGTGCCACCGGGACTAGCGTATACAATGAGCAGTTCTTC CATGTSVYNEQFF